This record looks at one TCR beta chain sequence and its context. The data originate from a study of blood T cell repertoires in COVID-19. Per the germline V gene, CDR1 is KGHDR and CDR2 is SFDVKD. The CDR3 totals 16 residues. Trimming cost V 5 bases and J 5 bases, with 18 bases left between them. TCRdb's copy holds only in-frame clones and misses some; the assay was immunoSEQ multiplex PCR. The sample consists of about 33,000 clones, 90% to 95% of them appearing once. J is TRBJ2-1 and V is TRBV24-1; D is undetermined. The clonotype was recovered from a human donor with active COVID-19. The donor label of this sample is uncertain. The sequenced material came from peripheral blood. The CDR3 region is CATSAIGGLTNNEQFF. The CDR3 nucleotides read TGTGCCACCAGTGCCATAGGCGGCTTAACAAACAATGAGCAGTTCTTC.